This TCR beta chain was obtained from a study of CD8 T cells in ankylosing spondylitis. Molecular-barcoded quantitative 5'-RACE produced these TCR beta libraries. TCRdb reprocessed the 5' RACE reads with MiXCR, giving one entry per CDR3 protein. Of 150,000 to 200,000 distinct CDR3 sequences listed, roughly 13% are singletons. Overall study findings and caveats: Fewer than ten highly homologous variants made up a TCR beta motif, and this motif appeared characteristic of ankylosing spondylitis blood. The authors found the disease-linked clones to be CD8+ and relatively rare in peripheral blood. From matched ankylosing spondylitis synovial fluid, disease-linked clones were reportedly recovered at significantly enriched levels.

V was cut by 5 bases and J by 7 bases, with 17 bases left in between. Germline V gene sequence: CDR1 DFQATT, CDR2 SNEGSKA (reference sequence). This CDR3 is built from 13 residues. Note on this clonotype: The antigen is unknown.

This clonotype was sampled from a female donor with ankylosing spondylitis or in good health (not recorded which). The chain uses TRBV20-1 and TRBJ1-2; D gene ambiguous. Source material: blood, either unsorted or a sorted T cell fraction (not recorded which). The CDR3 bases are TGCAGTGCTGGCGATTCGGGGTCGGGTGGCTACACCTTC. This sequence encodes CSAGDSGSGGYTF.